Each of the 5 T cell receptor beta chains below was sequenced from the same sample in a study of Ad26.COV2.S vaccination and SARS-CoV-2 variants (dated by TCRdb to the early 2020s). The library was prepared using the immunoSEQ multiplex PCR assay. TCRdb retrieved this table from immuneACCESS and kept in-frame rearrangements only. Not all clones are present; in checked studies, unresolved V genes account for under half, and no reason is known for the remainder. The sample table contains hundreds of thousands of clones; only one count was recorded for roughly 84% of them. In total, the top ten clones hold around 3.6% of the sample. In the paper's terms, the treatment or condition label means: around 19 received Ad26.COV2.S at low or high dose, single or two shots; about 5 received placebo; per-sample allocation not given. Repertoires of vaccine and placebo recipients were sequenced from samples collected on day 63 after the first injection.

The sample here was peripheral blood, taken in a trial of Ad26.COV2.S vaccine versus placebo. These receptors originate from a person between 18 and 65 years old who received the Ad26.COV2.S COVID-19 vaccine or a placebo.

This clone was recorded only once. Other DNA sequences in this specimen translate into the identical CDR3. The genes are TRBV5-6 and TRBJ1-1, with D unresolved. Trimming removed 2 bases at V and 5 bases at J, with 7 bases between. CDR1 and CDR2 from the germline V gene are SGHDT and YYEEEE. The CDR3 has 12 amino acids. CDR3 sequence reads: CASSLRGTEAFF. The CDR3 DNA reads as TGTGCCAGCAGCTTACGAGGAACTGAAGCTTTCTTT. Drawing the rest from reference TRBV5-6 and TRBJ1-1, the complete variable domain is DAGVTQSPTHLIKTRGQQVTLRCSPKSGHDTVSWYQQALGQGPQFIFQYYEEEERQRGNFPDRFSGHQFPNYSSELNVNALLLGDSALYLCASSLRGTEAFFGQGTRLTVV.

The J gene is TRBJ2-1, the V gene TRBV6-2 or TRBV6-3; no definite D call. Germline V gives CDR1 MNHEY, CDR2 SVGEGT. This CDR3 contains 12 residues. V shed 2 bases and J shed 10 bases, with 9 bases lying between them. In nucleotides, the CDR3 is TGTGCCAGCAGTTACGGAACGCCCGAGCAGTTCTTC. Residues: CASSYGTPEQFF.

The rearrangement joins TRBV5-4 to TRBJ2-7, with a weak D call TRBD1 (6 bases). CDR1 SGHNT and CDR2 YYREEE come from the germline V gene (reference sequence). V shed 3 bases and J shed 7 bases, with 17 bases lying between them. The CDR3 spans 14 residues. The CDR3 DNA reads TGTGCCAGCAGCTCCTACACAGGGTTTGGAGAGCAGTACTTC. Translated, it gives CASSSYTGFGEQYF. The entire variable domain, with the rest obtained from reference TRBV5-4 and TRBJ2-7, is as follows: ETGVTQSPTHLIKTRGQQVTLRCSSQSGHNTVSWYQQALGQGPQFIFQYYREEENGRGNFPPRFSGLQFPNYSSELNVNALELDDSALYLCASSSYTGFGEQYFGPGTRLTVT.

This chain joins TRBV6-2 or TRBV6-3 and TRBJ1-5; TRBD1 agrees at 9 bases. The CDR3 length is 18 residues. Germline V gives CDR1 MNHEY, CDR2 SVGEGT. The trim removed 5 bases at V and 6 bases at J, leaving 17 bases unmatched. In DNA, the CDR3 is TGTGCCAGCAGTAACGCTTTCCGGGACAGGGTCTTTAGTCAGCCCCAGCATTTT. This gives the protein CASSNAFRDRVFSQPQHF.

The chain uses TRBV18 and TRBJ1-6, with TRBD1 matching 10 bases. V lost 3 bases to trimming and J lost 8 bases; unmatched junction nucleotides: 1. This CDR3 is 14 amino acids long. The V gene's germline CDR1 is KGHSH and CDR2 LQKENI. DNA of the CDR3: TGTGCCAGCTCACCCGGGACAGGGGATTCACCCCTCCACTTT. Its translation: CASSPGTGDSPLHF.